This TCR beta chain was recorded in a study of long-term antiretroviral therapy in people with HIV. CDR1 and CDR2 (germline): SGHRS, YFSETQ. The CDR3 is made up of 16 amino acids. The ends lost 0 bases at V and 0 bases at J; junction bases unmatched: 3. No fewer than two post-ART and no fewer than one pre-ART PBMC samples existed for each donor. Before they underwent DNA extraction, samples held about 1-10 million cryopreserved PBMC. Survey-level immunoSEQ v3.0 assays were run. Repertoires were generated with immunoSEQ multiplex PCR, while TCRdb's copy carries only in-frame clones and drops some. The sample yields tens of thousands of clones, 86% seen once.

The material was unsorted PBMCs, obtained 1.2 years after starting antiretroviral therapy. The clonotype comes from a man over 45 with HIV. This chain connects TRBV5-1 to TRBJ2-1, with 7 bases aligning to TRBD2. The CDR3 sequence: CASSLGGGTSYNEQFF. DNA of the CDR3: TGCGCCAGCAGCTTGGGGGGGGGAACCTCCTACAATGAGCAGTTCTTC.